The rows below give T cell receptor beta chains drawn from one sample of a study of blood T cell repertoires in COVID-19. Data came from immunoSEQ multiplex PCR; TCRdb stores just in-frame clones and leaves some out. The data contain about 290,000 clones, about 82% of them singletons. Material for sequencing was peripheral blood. These TCRs come from a woman aged 50 to 60 with active or convalescent COVID-19. Both conserved end residues are part of each CDR3. Fields, in order: CDR3 protein, CDR3 DNA, V gene, clone size, D gene, J gene. A D gene is named only where the DNA matches it firmly. Rows may omit the clone size; those that give it use once, few, many or a size class.

CASRTDPGPDSSYEQYF | TGTGCCAGCAGGACAGACCCGGGCCCGGACAGTTCCTACGAGCAGTACTTC | TRBV2 | - | - | TRBJ2-7
CASTYLGGANYGYTF | TGTGCCAGCACCTACCTGGGGGGGGCAAACTATGGCTACACCTTC | TRBV11-2 | - | - | TRBJ1-2
CASSELQGVNSPLHF | TGTGCCAGCAGTGAGTTACAGGGGGTCAATTCACCCCTCCACTTT | TRBV6-1 | - | TRBD1 | TRBJ1-6
CASSQRSGASTDTQYF | TGTGCCAGCAGCCAAAGAAGCGGGGCTAGCACAGATACGCAGTATTTT | TRBV3-1/TRBV3-2 | - | TRBD2 | TRBJ2-3
CASSFGRQPQHF | TGTGCCAGCAGTTTCGGTCGACAGCCCCAGCATTTT | TRBV28 | - | - | TRBJ1-5
CASSPPQGDIYGYTF | TGTGCCAGCAGCCCCCCACAGGGGGATATCTATGGCTACACCTTC | TRBV6-6 | - | TRBD1 | TRBJ1-2
CADSPYGQTSYNEQFF | TGTGCCGACAGTCCCTATGGACAGACCTCCTACAATGAGCAGTTCTTC | TRBV2 | - | - | TRBJ2-1
CSVPGATGELFF | TGCAGCGTTCCAGGGGCAACAGGGGAGCTGTTTTTT | TRBV29-1 | - | - | TRBJ2-2
CAGGQGTNYGYTF | TGTGCCGGAGGGCAGGGAACTAACTATGGCTACACCTTC | TRBV30 | few | - | TRBJ1-2
CASSLLGTGGNQPQHF | TGTGCCAGCAGCTTGTTGGGCACGGGAGGCAATCAGCCCCAGCATTTT | TRBV5-6 | - | - | TRBJ1-5
CASSYGSGRENEQFF | TGCGCCAGCAGCTATGGGAGCGGGAGGGAAAATGAGCAGTTCTTC | TRBV5-1 | - | TRBD2 | TRBJ2-1
CASSPLAGGTDTQYF | TGTGCCAGCAGCCCTTTAGCGGGGGGCACAGATACGCAGTATTTT | TRBV3-1/TRBV3-2 | - | TRBD2 | TRBJ2-3
CASRPSGEPYEQYF | TGTGCCAGCAGACCCTCAGGCGAACCCTACGAGCAGTACTTC | TRBV27 | once | - | TRBJ2-7
CASSLGGRPLYGYTF | TGTGCCAGCAGCTTAGGGGGCAGACCGCTTTATGGCTACACCTTC | TRBV7-9 | once | - | TRBJ1-2
CASSFGGAHFSGNTIYF | TGTGCCAGCAGTTTCGGGGGAGCTCACTTCTCTGGAAACACCATATATTTT | TRBV7-9 | - | - | TRBJ1-3
CASSPTGGSETQYF | TGCGCCAGCAGCCCGACAGGGGGCAGCGAGACCCAGTACTTC | TRBV5-1 | - | TRBD1 | TRBJ2-5